This T cell receptor (beta chain) comes out of a study of cytomegalovirus exposure and HLA in healthy donors. CDR1 is SGHRS, CDR2 YFSETQ, per germline. V was pared by 3 bases and J by 5 bases, with 5 bases of the junction left unmatched. The CDR3 loop spans 15 amino acids. Vbeta (60) and Jbeta (13) primers were used in the PCR. Sequenced by immunoSEQ multiplex PCR; TCRdb stores in-frame clones only, minus some. Here the sample spans 20,000 to 30,000 clones, about four fifths being singletons. The TCR was taken from a male donor in good health and CMV-seronegative. V gene TRBV5-1 combines with J gene TRBJ2-3; 11 bases match TRBD2. The sample was PBMCs. CDR3 loop: CASSWGTSGEDTQYF. DNA of the CDR3: TGCGCCAGCAGCTGGGGGACTAGCGGTGAAGATACGCAGTATTTT.